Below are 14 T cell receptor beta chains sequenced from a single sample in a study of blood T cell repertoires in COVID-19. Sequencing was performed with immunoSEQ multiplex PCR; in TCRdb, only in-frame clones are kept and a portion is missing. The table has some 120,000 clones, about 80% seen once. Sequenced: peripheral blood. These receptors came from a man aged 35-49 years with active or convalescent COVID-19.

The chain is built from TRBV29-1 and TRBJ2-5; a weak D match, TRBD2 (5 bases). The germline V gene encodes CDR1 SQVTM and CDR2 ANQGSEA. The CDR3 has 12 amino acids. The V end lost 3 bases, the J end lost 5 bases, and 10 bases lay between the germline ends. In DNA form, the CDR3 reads TGCAGCGTTGATTCGGGGTGGGAGACCCAGTACTTC. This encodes CSVDSGWETQYF.

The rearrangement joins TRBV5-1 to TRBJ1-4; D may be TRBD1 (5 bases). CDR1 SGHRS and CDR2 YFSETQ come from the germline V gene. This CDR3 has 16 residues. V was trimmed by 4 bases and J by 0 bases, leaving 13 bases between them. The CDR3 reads CASSIRTLATNEKLFF. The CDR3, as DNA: TGCGCCAGCAGCATCAGGACACTTGCAACTAATGAAAAACTGTTTTTT.

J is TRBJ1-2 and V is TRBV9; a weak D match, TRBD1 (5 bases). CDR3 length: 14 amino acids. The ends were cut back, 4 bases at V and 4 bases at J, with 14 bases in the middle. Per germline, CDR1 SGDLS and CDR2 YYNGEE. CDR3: CASSIESQAYGYTF. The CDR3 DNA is TGTGCCAGCAGCATAGAATCACAGGCCTATGGCTACACCTTC.

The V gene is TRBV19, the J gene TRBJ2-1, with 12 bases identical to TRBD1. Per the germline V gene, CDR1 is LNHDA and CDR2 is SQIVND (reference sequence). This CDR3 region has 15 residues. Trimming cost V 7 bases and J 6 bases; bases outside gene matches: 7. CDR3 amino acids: CASMGGTGGLNEQFF. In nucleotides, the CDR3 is TGTGCCAGTATGGGGGGGACAGGGGGCCTCAATGAGCAGTTCTTC.

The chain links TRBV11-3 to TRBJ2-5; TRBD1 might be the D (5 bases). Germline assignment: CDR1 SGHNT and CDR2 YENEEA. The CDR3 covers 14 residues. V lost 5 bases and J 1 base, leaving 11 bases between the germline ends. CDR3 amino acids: CASSTDSPQETQYF. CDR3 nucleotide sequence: TGTGCCAGCAGCACTGACAGCCCCCAAGAGACCCAGTACTTC.

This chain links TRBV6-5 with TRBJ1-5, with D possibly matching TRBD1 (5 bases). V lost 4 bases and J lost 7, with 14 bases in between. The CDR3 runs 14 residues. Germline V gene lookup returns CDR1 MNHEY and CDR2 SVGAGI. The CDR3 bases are TGTGCCAGCAGTTTTCTGGGGCCAAACCAGCCCCAGCATTTT. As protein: CASSFLGPNQPQHF.

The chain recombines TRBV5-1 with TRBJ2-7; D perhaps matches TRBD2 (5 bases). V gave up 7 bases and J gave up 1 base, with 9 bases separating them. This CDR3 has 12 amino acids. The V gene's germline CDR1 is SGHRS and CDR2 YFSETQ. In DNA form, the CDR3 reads TGCGCCAGCGGAACGGGGTCCTACGAGCAGTACTTC. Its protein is CASGTGSYEQYF.

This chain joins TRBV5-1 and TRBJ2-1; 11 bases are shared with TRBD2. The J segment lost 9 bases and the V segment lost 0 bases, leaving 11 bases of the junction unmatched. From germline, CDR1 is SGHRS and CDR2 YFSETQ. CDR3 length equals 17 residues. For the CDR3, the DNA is TGCGCCAGCAGCTTGGGTCGTGGGACTAGCGGCCGGGGTGAGCAGTTCTTC. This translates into CASSLGRGTSGRGEQFF.

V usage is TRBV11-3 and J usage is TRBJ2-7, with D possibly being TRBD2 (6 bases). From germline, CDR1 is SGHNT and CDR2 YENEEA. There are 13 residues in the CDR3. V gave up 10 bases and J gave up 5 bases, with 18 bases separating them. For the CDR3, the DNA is TGTGCCACGCGGGGTTTAGGGGTCCACGAGCAGTACTTC. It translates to CATRGLGVHEQYF.

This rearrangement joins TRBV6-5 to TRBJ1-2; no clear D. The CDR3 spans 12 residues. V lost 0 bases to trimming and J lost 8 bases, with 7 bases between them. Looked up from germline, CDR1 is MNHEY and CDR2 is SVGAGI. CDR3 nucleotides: TGTGCCAGCAGTTACTCGTACGGGGGCTACACCTTC. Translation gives CASSYSYGGYTF.

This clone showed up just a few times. The CDR3: CASSLKPGSYEQYF. The CDR3 region has the DNA TGTGCCAGCAGCTTAAAGCCGGGGAGCTACGAGCAGTACTTC. The V call is TRBV7-2, the J call TRBJ2-7; D is possibly TRBD2 (5 bases). The CDR3 is 14 amino acids. Per germline, CDR1 SGHTA and CDR2 FQGNSA. V lost 2 bases, J lost 3 bases, and 11 bases lay in between.

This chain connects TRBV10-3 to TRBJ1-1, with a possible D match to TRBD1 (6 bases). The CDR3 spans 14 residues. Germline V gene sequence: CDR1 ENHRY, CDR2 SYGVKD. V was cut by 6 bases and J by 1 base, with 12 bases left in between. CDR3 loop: CAIRKQGPNTEAFF. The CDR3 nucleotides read TGTGCCATCAGGAAACAGGGACCGAACACTGAAGCTTTCTTT.

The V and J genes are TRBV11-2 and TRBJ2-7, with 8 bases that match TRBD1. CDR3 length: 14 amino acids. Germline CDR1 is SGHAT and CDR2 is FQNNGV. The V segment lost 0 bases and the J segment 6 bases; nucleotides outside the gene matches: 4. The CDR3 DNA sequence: TGTGCCAGCAGCTTAGACTCAGGGGGCCTCGAGCAGTACTTC. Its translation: CASSLDSGGLEQYF.

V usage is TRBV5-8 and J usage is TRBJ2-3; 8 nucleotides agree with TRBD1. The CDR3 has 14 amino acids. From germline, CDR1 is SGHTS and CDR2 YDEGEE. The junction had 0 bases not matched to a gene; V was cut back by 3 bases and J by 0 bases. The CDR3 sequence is CASSWTGSTDTQYF. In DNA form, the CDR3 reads TGTGCCAGCAGCTGGACAGGGAGCACAGATACGCAGTATTTT.